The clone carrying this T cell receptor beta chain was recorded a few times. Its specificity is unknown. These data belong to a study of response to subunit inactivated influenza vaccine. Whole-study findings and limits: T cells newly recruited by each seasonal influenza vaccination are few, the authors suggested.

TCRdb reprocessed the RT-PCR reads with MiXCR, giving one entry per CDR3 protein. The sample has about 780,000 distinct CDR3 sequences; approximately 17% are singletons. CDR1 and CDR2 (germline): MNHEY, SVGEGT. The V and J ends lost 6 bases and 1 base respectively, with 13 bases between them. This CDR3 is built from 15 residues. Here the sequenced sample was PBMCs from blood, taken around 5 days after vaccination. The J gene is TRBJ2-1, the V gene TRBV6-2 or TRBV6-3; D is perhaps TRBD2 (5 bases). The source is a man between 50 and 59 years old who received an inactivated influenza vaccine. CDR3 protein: CASRIPGSSYNEQFF. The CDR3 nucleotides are TGTGCCAGCAGGATCCCGGGAAGTTCCTACAATGAGCAGTTCTTC.